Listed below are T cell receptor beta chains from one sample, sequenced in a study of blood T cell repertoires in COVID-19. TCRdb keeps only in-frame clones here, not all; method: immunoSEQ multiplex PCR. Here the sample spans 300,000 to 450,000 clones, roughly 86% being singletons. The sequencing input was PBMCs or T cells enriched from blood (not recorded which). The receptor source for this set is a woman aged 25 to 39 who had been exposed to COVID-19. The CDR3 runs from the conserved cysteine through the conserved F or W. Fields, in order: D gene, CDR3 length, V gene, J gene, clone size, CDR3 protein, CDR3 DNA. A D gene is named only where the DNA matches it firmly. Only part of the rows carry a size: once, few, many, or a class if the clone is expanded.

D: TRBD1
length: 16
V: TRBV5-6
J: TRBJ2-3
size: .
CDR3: CASTRPRQGVRDTQYF
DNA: TGTGCCAGCACCAGACCCAGACAGGGGGTAAGGGATACGCAGTATTTT

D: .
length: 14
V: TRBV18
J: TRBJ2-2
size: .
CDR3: CASSPSSGTGELFF
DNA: TGTGCCAGCTCACCAAGCTCGGGCACCGGGGAGCTGTTTTTT

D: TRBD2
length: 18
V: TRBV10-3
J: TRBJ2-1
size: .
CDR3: CASTGTSGSGASYNEQFF
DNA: TGTGCCAGCACCGGGACTAGCGGGAGTGGGGCCTCCTACAATGAGCAGTTCTTC

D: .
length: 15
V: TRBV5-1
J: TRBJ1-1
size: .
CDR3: CASSSDSRPGAEAFF
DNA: TGCGCCAGCAGCTCGGACAGCCGCCCGGGCGCTGAAGCTTTCTTT

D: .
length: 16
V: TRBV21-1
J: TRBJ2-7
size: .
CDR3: CASSKGAGGCYYEQYF
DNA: TGTGCCAGCAGCAAAGGGGCGGGAGGGTGCTACTACGAGCAGTACTTC

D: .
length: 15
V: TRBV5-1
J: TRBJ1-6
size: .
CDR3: CASSSGNAALFPLHF
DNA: TGCGCCAGCAGCTCGGGGAACGCTGCCCTTTTTCCCCTCCACTTT

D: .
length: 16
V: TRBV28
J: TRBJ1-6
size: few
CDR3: CASSHRQGLVDSPLHF
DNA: TGTGCCAGCAGTCACCGGCAGGGCTTGGTGGATTCACCCCTCCACTTT

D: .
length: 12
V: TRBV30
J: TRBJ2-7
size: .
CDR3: CASRQDSYEQYF
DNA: TGTGCCTCTAGACAGGATTCCTACGAGCAGTACTTC

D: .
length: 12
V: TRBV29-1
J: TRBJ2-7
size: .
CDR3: CSVLRVPYEQYF
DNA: TGCAGCGTTTTGCGGGTCCCATACGAGCAGTACTTC

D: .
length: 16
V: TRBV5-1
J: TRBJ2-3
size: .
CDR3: CASSLARAGRTDTQYF
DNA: TGCGCCAGCAGCTTGGCACGTGCAGGCCGCACAGATACGCAGTATTTT

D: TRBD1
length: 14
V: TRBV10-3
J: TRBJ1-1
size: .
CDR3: CAISDLGQRTEAFF
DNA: TGTGCCATCAGTGACCTGGGACAGCGGACTGAAGCTTTCTTT

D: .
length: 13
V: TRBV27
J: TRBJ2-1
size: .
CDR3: CASSLSDSNEGFF
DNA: TGTGCCAGCAGTTTATCGGACTCAAATGAGGGGTTCTTC

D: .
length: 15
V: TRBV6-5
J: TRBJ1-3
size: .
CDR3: CASSYSKWTRDTIYF
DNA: TGTGCCAGCAGTTACTCGAAGTGGACGCGGGACACCATATATTTT

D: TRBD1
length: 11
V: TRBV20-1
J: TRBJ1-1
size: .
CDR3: CSAATGGEAFF
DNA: TGCAGTGCTGCGACAGGGGGCGAAGCTTTCTTT

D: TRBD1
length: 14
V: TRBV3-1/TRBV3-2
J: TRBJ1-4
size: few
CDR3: CASNNRGQGEKLFF
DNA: TGTGCCAGCAACAACAGGGGGCAGGGAGAAAAACTGTTTTTT

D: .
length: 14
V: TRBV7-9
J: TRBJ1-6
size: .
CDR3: CASSWTAYNSPLHF
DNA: TGTGCCAGCAGCTGGACAGCATATAATTCACCCCTCCACTTT

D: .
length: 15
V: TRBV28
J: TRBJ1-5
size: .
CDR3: CASSLFGRGITPQHF
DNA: TGTGCCAGCAGTTTATTCGGCAGGGGCATCACGCCCCAGCATTTT

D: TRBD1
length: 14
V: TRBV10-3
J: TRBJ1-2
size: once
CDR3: CAIRGTDPNYGYTF
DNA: TGTGCCATCAGGGGGACAGACCCTAACTATGGCTACACCTTC

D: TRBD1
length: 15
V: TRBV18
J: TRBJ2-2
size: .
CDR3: CASSPDRDGAAGLFF
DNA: TGTGCCAGCTCACCAGACAGGGATGGGGCCGCCGGGCTGTTTTTT

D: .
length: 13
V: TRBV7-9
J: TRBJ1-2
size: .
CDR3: CASSLERGSGYTF
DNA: TGTGCCAGCAGCTTAGAAAGGGGGAGCGGCTACACCTTC

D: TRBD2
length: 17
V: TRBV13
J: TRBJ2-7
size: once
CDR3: CASSLGRGLAGVYEQYF
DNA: TGTGCCAGCAGCTTAGGCCGGGGGCTAGCGGGAGTTTACGAGCAGTACTTC

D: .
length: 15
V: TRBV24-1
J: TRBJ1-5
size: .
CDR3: CATSDKGQDNQPQHF
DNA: TGTGCCACCAGTGACAAGGGACAAGACAATCAGCCCCAGCATTTT

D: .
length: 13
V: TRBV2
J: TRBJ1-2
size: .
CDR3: CASSLRVKSGYTF
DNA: TGTGCCAGCAGTCTCAGGGTTAAGAGTGGCTACACCTTC

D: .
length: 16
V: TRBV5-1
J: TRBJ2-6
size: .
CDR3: CASSLSSFAGANVLTF
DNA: TGCGCCAGCAGCCTCTCGTCGTTTGCGGGGGCCAACGTCCTGACTTTC

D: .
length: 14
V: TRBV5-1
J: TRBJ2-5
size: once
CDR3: CASRVGRGGETQYF
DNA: TGCGCCAGCAGAGTGGGTCGAGGCGGCGAGACCCAGTACTTC

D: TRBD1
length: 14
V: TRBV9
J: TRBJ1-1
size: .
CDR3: CASSYRGYMTEAFF
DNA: TGTGCCAGCAGCTACAGGGGTTATATGACTGAAGCTTTCTTT

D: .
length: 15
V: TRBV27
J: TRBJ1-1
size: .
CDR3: CASSSQVMVHTEAFF
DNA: TGTGCCAGCAGCTCACAGGTGATGGTGCACACTGAAGCTTTCTTT

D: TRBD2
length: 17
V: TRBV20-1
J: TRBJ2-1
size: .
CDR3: CSASGGLAGASYNEQFF
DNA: TGCAGTGCTAGTGGGGGACTAGCGGGAGCTTCCTACAATGAGCAGTTCTTC

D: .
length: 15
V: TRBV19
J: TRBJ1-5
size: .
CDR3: CASSIVYGGDQPQHF
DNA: TGTGCCAGTAGTATAGTATACGGTGGAGATCAGCCCCAGCATTTT